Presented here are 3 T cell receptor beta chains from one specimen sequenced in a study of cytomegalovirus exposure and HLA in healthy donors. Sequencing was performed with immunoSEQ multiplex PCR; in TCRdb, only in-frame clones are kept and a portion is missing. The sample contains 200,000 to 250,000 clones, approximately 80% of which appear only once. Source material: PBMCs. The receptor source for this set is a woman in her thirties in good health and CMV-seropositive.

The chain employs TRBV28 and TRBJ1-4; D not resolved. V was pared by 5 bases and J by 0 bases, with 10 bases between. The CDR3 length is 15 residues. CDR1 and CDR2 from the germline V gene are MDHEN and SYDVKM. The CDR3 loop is CASSHRVATNEKLFF. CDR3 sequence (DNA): TGTGCCAGCAGTCATCGTGTCGCAACTAATGAAAAACTGTTTTTT.

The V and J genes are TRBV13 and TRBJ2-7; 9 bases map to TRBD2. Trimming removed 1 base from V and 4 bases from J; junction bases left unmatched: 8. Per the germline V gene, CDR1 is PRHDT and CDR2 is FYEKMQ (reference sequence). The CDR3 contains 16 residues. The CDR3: CASSLEAGGRRYEQYF. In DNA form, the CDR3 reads TGTGCCAGCAGCTTAGAGGCGGGAGGGCGTAGGTACGAGCAGTACTTC.

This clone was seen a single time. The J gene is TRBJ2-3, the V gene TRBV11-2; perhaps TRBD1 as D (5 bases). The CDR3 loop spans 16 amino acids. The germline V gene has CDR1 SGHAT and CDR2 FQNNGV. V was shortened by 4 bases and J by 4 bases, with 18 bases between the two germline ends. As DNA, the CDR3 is TGTGCCAGCAGCTCCCCATCAGGGTTTGGCCCAGATACGCAGTATTTT. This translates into CASSSPSGFGPDTQYF.